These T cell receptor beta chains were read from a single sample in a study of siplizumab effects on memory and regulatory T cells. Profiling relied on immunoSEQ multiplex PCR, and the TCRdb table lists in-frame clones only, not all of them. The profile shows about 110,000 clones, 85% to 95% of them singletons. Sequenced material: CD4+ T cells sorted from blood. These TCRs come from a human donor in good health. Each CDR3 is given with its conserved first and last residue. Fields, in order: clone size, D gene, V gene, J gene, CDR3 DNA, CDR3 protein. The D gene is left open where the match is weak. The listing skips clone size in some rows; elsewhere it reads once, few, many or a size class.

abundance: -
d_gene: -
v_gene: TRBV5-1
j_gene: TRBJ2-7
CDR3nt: TGCGCCAGCAGCTTGGCCACGGGGACCTCGACCGAGCAGTACTTC
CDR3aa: CASSLATGTSTEQYF

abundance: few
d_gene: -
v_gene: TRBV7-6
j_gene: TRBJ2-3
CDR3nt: TGTGCCAGCAGCCTTAAGGGGGGAGGGCCTAGGGCAGATACGCAGTATTTT
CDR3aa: CASSLKGGGPRADTQYF

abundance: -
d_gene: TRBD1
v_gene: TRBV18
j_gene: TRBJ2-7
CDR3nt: TGTGCCAGCTCACAGTCGCCGGGACAGGGTTCCGAGCAGTACTTC
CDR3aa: CASSQSPGQGSEQYF

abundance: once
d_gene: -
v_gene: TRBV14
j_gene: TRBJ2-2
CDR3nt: TGTGCCAGCAGCCGCGCCCGGGGATTCAGAACCGGGGAGCTGTTTTTT
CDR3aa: CASSRARGFRTGELFF

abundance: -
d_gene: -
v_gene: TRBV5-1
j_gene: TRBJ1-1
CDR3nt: TGCGCCAGCAGCTTGGTTGGACAGCAGAACACTGAAGCTTTCTTT
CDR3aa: CASSLVGQQNTEAFF

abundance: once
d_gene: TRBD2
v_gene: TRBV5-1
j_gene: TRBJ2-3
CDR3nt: TGCGCCAGCAGCGGCTATGCTAGCGGTAGCACAGATACGCAGTATTTT
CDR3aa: CASSGYASGSTDTQYF

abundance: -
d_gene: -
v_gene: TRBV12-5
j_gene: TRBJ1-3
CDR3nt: TGTGCTAGTGGCACCCCCGTCAGCTCTGGAAACACCATATATTTT
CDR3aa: CASGTPVSSGNTIYF

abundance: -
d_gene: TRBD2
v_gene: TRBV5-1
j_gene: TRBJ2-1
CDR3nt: TGCGCCAGCAGCTTAACGGGACTAGCGCACAATGAGCAGTTCTTC
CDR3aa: CASSLTGLAHNEQFF

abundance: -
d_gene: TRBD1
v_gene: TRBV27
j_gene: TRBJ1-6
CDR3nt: TGTGCCAGCAGTTGGTCGACAGGGGACAATTCACCCCTCCACTTT
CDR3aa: CASSWSTGDNSPLHF

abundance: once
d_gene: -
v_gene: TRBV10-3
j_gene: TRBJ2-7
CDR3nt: TGTGCCATCAGTGAGTCGGATAGGGGGATGGACTACGAGCAGTACTTC
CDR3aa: CAISESDRGMDYEQYF

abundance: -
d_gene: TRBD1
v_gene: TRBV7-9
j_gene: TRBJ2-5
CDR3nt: TGTGCCAGCAGCTTAGACAGGGGTGAGACCCAGTACTTC
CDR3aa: CASSLDRGETQYF

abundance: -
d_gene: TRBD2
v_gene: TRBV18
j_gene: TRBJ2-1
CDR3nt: TGTGCCAGCTCGTCCAGGGAGGGGAGGTCCTACAATGAGCAGTTCTTC
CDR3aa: CASSSREGRSYNEQFF

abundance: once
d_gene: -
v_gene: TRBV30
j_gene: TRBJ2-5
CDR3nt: TGTGCCTGGACGAACCTGGGTGCCGAGACCCAGTACTTC
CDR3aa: CAWTNLGAETQYF

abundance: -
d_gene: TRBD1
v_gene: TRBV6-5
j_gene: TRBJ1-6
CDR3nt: TGTGCCAGCAGCCTGGGACAGTCTCTTTCACCCCTCCACTTT
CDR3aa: CASSLGQSLSPLHF

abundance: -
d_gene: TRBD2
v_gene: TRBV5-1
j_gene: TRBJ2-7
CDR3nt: TGCGCCAGCAGCGGGACTCTAGCGGGAGGGGAAGAGCAGTACTTC
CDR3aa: CASSGTLAGGEEQYF

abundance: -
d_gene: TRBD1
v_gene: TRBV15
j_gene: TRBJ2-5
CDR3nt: TGTGCCACCAGCAGAGGGGACAGGGGAAGGCAAGAGACCCAGTACTTC
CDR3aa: CATSRGDRGRQETQYF

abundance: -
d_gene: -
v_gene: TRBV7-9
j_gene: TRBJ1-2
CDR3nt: TGTGCCAGCAGCTTATTTCGGGCGGCGATCAACTATGGCTACACCTTC
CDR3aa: CASSLFRAAINYGYTF

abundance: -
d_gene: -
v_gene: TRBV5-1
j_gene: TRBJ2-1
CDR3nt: TGCGCCAGCAGCTTGCGGGGAGCTTACAATGAGCAGTTCTTC
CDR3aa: CASSLRGAYNEQFF

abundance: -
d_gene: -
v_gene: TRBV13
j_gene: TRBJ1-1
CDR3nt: TGTGCCAGCAGCCTGGAGGGACGGCTGAACACTGAAGCTTTCTTT
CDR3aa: CASSLEGRLNTEAFF

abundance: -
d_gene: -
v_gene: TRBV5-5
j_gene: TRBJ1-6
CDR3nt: TGTGCCAGCAGCCCCCCGGGGGCTAATTCACCCCTCCACTTT
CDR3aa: CASSPPGANSPLHF

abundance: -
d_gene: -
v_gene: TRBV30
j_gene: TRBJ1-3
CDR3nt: TGTGCCTGGAGGGTAGGGGGTTCTGGAAACACCATATATTTT
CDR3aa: CAWRVGGSGNTIYF

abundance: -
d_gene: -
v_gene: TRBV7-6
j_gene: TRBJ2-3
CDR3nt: TGTGCCAGCAGCTTAGCCCCGGGGGGACAAACAGATACGCAGTATTTT
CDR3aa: CASSLAPGGQTDTQYF

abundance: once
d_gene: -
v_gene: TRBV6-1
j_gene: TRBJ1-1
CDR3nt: TGTGCCAGCAGTAGGGGGGTAGGTACTGAAGCTTTCTTT
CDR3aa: CASSRGVGTEAFF

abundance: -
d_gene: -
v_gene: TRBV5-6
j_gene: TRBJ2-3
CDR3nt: TGTGCCAGCAGCTTCGCTAGCACAGATACGCAGTATTTT
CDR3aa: CASSFASTDTQYF

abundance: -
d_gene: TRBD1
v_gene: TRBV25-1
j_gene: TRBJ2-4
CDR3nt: TGTGCCAGCAGTGAGACAGGGGCCGCCAAAAACATTCAGTACTTC
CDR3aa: CASSETGAAKNIQYF

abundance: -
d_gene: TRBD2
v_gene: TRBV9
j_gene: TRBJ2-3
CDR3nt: TGTGCCAGCAGCGTAGGATCTAGCGGGTCCACAGATACGCAGTATTTT
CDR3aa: CASSVGSSGSTDTQYF

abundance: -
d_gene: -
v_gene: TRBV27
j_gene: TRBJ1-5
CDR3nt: TGTGCCAGCAGAAAGGACGGTGACCTTAGCAATCAGCCCCAGCATTTT
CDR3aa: CASRKDGDLSNQPQHF

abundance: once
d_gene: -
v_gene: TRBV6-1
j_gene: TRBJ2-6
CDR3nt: TGTGCCAGCAGTGAATTGGACTCTGGGGCCAACGTCCTGACTTTC
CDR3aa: CASSELDSGANVLTF

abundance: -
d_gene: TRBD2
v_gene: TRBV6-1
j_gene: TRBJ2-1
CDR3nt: TGTGCCAGCAGTGATTCGGCGGGAGGGCCATGGAATGAGCAGTTCTTC
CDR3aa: CASSDSAGGPWNEQFF